The entry below gives a single T cell receptor beta chain sequence along with its context. The antigen is undetermined. Total RNA, at least 5 micrograms per sample, was extracted from PBMCs. The source of the sample is a study of blood T cells in healthy people across ages. Points from the study as a whole: Roughly linear declines in TCR beta diversity per million T cells occurred with age. Versus aged donors, long-lived donors had higher diversity and more naive CD4+ cells.

Alongside a J-beta primer mix, a sample-barcoded 5' primer served in a second PCR lasting about 7 to 12 cycles. Each CDR3 protein gets one entry after TCRdb re-called the 5' RACE reads with MiXCR. The data show hundreds of thousands of distinct CDR3 sequences, with around 68% seen just once and about 30% held by the top ten. Germline V CDR1 and CDR2: SQVTM, ANQGSEA. The CDR3 consists of 11 residues. V shed 5 bases and J shed 2 bases, with 7 bases lying between them. Sequencing input: blood. The chain is built from TRBV29-1 and TRBJ2-7; no clear D gene. This sequence was found in a man aged 30 to 39 in good health. This CDR3 reads CSVRLAYEQYF. Written as DNA, the CDR3 is TGCAGCGTTAGGCTAGCCTACGAGCAGTACTTC.